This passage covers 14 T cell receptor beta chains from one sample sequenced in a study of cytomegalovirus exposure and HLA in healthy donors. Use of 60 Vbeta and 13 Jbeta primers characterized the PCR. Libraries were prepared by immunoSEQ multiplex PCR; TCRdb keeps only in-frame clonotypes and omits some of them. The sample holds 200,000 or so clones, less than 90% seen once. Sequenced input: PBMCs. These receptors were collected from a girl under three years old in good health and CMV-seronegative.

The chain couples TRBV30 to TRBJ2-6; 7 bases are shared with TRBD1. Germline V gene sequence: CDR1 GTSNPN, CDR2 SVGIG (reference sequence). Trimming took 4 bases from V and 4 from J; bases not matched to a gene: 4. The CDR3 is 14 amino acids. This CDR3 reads CAWKTGIGANVLTF. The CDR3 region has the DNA TGTGCCTGGAAGACAGGGATCGGGGCCAACGTCCTGACTTTC.

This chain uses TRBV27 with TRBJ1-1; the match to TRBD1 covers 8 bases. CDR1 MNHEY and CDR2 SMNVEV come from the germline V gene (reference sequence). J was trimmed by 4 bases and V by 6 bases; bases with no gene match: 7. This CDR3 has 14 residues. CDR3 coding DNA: TGTGCCAGCAGCCCGACAGGGGAAGGCACTGAAGCTTTCTTT. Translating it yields CASSPTGEGTEAFF.

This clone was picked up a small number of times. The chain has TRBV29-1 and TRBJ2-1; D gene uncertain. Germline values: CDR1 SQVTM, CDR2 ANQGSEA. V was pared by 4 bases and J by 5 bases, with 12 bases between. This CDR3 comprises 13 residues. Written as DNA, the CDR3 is TGCAGCGTTGGGCCCCGATTTGACAATGAGCAGTTCTTC. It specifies CSVGPRFDNEQFF.

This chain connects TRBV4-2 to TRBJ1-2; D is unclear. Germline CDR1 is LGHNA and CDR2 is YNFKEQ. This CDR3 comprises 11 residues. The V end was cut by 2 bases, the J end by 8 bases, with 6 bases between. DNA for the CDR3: TGTGCCAGCAGCCAAACTACCGGCTACACCTTC. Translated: CASSQTTGYTF.

The CDR3 DNA follows: TGTGCCAGCAGCGTAGACCGACTAGCGGGAGTTGAGCAGTTCTTC. It specifies CASSVDRLAGVEQFF. The rearrangement links TRBV9 to TRBJ2-1; 12 nucleotides agree with TRBD2. The CDR3 consists of 15 residues. CDR1 is SGDLS, CDR2 YYNGEE, per germline. V lost 0 bases to trimming and J lost 9 bases; unmatched junction nucleotides: 4.

CDR3 in DNA: TGTGCCAGCAGCTCGGTGGGGGCAGATTCCACAGATACGCAGTATTTT. It encodes CASSSVGADSTDTQYF. The chain joins TRBV5-6 to TRBJ2-3, with D perhaps TRBD1 (6 bases). The CDR3 contains 16 residues. Germline V lookup: CDR1 SGHDT, CDR2 YYEEEE. Trimming removed 3 bases at V and 2 bases at J, with 16 bases between.

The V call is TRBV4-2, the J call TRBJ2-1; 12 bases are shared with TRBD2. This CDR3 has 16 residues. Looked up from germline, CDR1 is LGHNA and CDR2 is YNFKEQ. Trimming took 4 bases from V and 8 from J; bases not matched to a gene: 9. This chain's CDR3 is CASSPPTSGRTDEQFF. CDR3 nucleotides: TGTGCCAGCAGCCCGCCGACTAGCGGGAGAACGGATGAGCAGTTCTTC.

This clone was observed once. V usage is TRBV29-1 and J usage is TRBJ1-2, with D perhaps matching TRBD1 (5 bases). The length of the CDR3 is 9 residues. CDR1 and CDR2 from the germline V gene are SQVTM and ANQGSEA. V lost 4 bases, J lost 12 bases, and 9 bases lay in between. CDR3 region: CSVGLDNTF. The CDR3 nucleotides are TGCAGCGTTGGATTGGACAACACCTTC.

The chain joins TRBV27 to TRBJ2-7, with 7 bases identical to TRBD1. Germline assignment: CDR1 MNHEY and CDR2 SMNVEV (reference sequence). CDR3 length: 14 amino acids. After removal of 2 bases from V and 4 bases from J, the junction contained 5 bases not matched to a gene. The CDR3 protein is CASSLVARGYEQYF. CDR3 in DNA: TGTGCCAGCAGTTTAGTAGCCAGGGGGTACGAGCAGTACTTC.

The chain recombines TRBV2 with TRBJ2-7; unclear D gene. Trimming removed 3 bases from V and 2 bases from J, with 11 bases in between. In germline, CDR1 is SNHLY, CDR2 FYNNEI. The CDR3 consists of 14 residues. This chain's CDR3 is CASSEPRVPYEQYF. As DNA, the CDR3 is TGTGCCAGCAGTGAGCCACGGGTCCCCTACGAGCAGTACTTC.

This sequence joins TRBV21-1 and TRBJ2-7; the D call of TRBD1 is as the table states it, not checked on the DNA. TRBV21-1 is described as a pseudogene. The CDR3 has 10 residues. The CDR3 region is CASSGYEQYF. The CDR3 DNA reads TGTGCCAGCTCAGGCTACGAGCAGTACTTC.

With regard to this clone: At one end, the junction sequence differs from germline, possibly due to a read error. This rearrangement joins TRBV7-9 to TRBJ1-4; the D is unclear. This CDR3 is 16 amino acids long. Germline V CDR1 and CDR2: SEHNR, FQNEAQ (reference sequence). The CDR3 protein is CSSSLYHGSTGEKLFF. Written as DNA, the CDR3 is TGTTCCAGCAGCTTATATCACGGATCGACTGGTGAAAAACTGTTTTTT.

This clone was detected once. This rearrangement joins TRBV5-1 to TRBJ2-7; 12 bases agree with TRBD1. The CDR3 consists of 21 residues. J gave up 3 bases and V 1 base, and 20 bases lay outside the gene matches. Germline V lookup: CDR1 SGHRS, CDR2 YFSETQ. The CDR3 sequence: CASSLLPRNPGQGARIYEQYF. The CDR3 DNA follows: TGCGCCAGCAGCTTGTTACCGAGAAATCCGGGACAGGGGGCGAGGATCTACGAGCAGTACTTC.

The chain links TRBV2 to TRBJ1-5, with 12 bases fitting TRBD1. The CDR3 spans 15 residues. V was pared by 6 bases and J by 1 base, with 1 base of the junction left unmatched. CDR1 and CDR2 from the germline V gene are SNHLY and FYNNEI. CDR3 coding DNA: TGTGCCAGCAGGGGGACAGGGGGCAGCAATCAGCCCCAGCATTTT. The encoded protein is CASRGTGGSNQPQHF.